A single sample gave rise to the 28 T cell receptor beta chains below, sequenced in a study of T cell repertoires in cytomegalovirus infection. TCRdb reprocessed the reads via MiXCR and lists one record per CDR3 protein. The profile shows about 830,000 distinct CDR3 sequences, about 31% of them singletons. These receptors' antigens are unknown. Sequenced material: cultured CD8+ T cells from PBMCs, taken from culture after CMV antigen stimulation. These receptors originate from a human donor in good health (CMV status not recorded). Some clones in this sample may be carry-over from other donors' samples.

The chain is built from TRBV5-4 and TRBJ1-2; D possibly corresponds to TRBD1 (6 bases). V was pared by 4 bases and J by 7 bases, with 17 bases between. CDR3 length: 14 residues. The germline V gene encodes CDR1 SGHNT and CDR2 YYREEE (reference sequence). CDR3 bases: TGTGCCAGCAGCCCGGACAGTTCCCTCTTTGGCTACACCTTC. It is translated as CASSPDSSLFGYTF.

The chain uses TRBV11-3 and TRBJ1-5; 9 bases line up with TRBD1. Germline CDR1 is SGHNT and CDR2 is YENEEA. The CDR3 has 18 amino acids. V lost 0 bases and J lost 2; bases outside the gene matches: 8. The CDR3 is CASSLDPPDRGGNQPQHF. DNA of the CDR3: TGTGCCAGCAGCTTAGATCCCCCCGACAGGGGGGGCAATCAGCCCCAGCATTTT.

This chain uses TRBV20-1 with TRBJ2-1; 13 bases align to TRBD2. Germline-derived CDR1 and CDR2 are DFQATT and SNEGSKA (reference sequence). The V gene end was trimmed by 6 bases and the J gene end by 6 bases; junction bases not matched to a gene: 5. The length of the CDR3 is 14 residues. The CDR3 region has the DNA TGCAGTGCCCCGGGACTAGCGGGGACCAATGAGCAGTTCTTC. It specifies CSAPGLAGTNEQFF.

J is TRBJ1-2 and V is TRBV29-1; 12 bases are a match to TRBD1. The ends lost 3 bases at V and 0 bases at J; junction bases unmatched: 11. The CDR3 runs 18 residues. Looked up from germline, CDR1 is SQVTM and CDR2 is ANQGSEA. CDR3 residues: CSVDLGRDRGQPNYGYTF. The CDR3 nucleotides are TGCAGCGTTGACTTAGGCAGGGACAGGGGGCAACCTAACTATGGCTACACCTTC. The variable domain in full, with the rest retrieved from reference TRBV29-1 and TRBJ1-2, is SAVISQKPSRDICQRGTSLTIQCQVDSQVTMMFWYRQQPGQSLTLIATANQGSEATYESGFVIDKFPISRPNLTFSTLTVSNMSPEDSSIYLCSVDLGRDRGQPNYGYTFGSGTRLTVV.

This clonotype was seen a handful of times. The chain carries TRBV10-2 and TRBJ2-1; D is uncertain. CDR3 length: 13 amino acids. CDR1 is WSHSY, CDR2 SAAADI, per germline. The V gene lost 0 bases and the J gene lost 8 bases, with 8 bases spanning the gap. CDR3 DNA sequence: TGCGCCAGCAGTGAGTCGAGCTGGGATGAGCAGTTCTTC. Its protein product is CASSESSWDEQFF.

V usage is TRBV7-9 and J usage is TRBJ1-2; D gene unclear. The V end was cut by 0 bases, the J end by 4 bases, with 18 bases between. CDR3 length equals 17 residues. CDR1 is SEHNR and CDR2 is FQNEAQ in the germline V gene (reference sequence). The CDR3 DNA sequence: TGTGCCAGCAGCTTAGCGCAAGCGGCGGGGATAGGCTATGGCTACACCTTC. It is translated as CASSLAQAAGIGYGYTF.

Only a few counts were recorded for this clonotype. This sequence joins TRBV7-8 and TRBJ2-5; 10 nucleotides align to TRBD2. The CDR3 has 17 residues. V lost 2 bases, J lost 0 bases, and 6 bases stayed unmatched. Germline CDR1 is SGHVS and CDR2 is FQNEAQ. The CDR3 region has the DNA TGTGCCAGCAGCTTACGAAGCGGGGGGGGGTACCAAGAGACCCAGTACTTC. It yields the protein CASSLRSGGGYQETQYF.

The J gene is TRBJ1-4, the V gene TRBV27, with TRBD1 as a possible D gene (5 bases). The V end was cut by 5 bases, the J end by 5 bases, with 12 bases between. CDR3 length: 14 residues. Germline CDR1 and CDR2: MNHEY and SMNVEV (reference sequence). DNA of the CDR3: TGTGCCAGCAGTAGAGGCAGGGACAATGAAAAACTGTTTTTT. Amino acid sequence: CASSRGRDNEKLFF. The full variable domain, completed using reference TRBV27 and TRBJ1-4, is EAQVTQNPRYLITVTGKKLTVTCSQNMNHEYMSWYRQDPGLGLRQIYYSMNVEVTDKGDVPEGYKVSRKEKRNFPLILESPSPNQTSLYFCASSRGRDNEKLFFGSGTQLSVL.

This clonotype appeared many times. The rearrangement joins TRBV12-3 or TRBV12-4 to TRBJ2-1, with 7 bases lining up with TRBD2. V shed 4 bases and J 1 base; nucleotides not matched to a gene: 13. CDR3 length equals 18 residues. The CDR3 region has the DNA TGTGCCAGCAGTTCCGGCGGAGTGTCGGGGGGATCCTACAATGAGCAGTTCTTC. Its translation is CASSSGGVSGGSYNEQFF.

This clonotype showed up just a few times. This chain joins TRBV27 and TRBJ2-7; tentatively, D is TRBD1 or TRBD2 (6 bases each). From germline, CDR1 is MNHEY and CDR2 SMNVEV (reference sequence). The CDR3 is made up of 13 amino acids. V lost 5 bases to trimming and J lost 4 bases, with 12 bases between them. In DNA, the CDR3 is TGTGCCAGCAGTAGGGGGGCGGGGTACGAGCAGTACGTC. It translates to CASSRGAGYEQYV.

Note on this clonotype: A junction end diverges from the germline sequence, so it may reflect a read error. The gene calls are TRBV5-3 and TRBJ2-7; D remains unclear. TRBV5-3 is an ORF; its function is uncertain. The CDR3 totals 14 residues. The CDR3 DNA is TGTGCCAGCAGCTCCGACGAAGTCACTAACGAGCAGTACTTC. Protein product: CASSSDEVTNEQYF.

This clonotype was seen a handful of times. V is TRBV27 and J is TRBJ2-1; perhaps TRBD2 as D (6 bases). Germline V gene data show CDR1 as MNHEY and CDR2 as SMNVEV (reference sequence). The CDR3 sequence is 13 residues long. Trimming took off 4 bases at V and 6 bases at J, with 10 bases between the two ends. CDR3 residues: CASSSVSGNEQFF. Written as DNA, the CDR3 is TGTGCCAGCAGTTCGGTTAGCGGCAATGAGCAGTTCTTC.

This clonotype came up many times. The CDR3 nucleotides read TGTGCCAGCAGCCCTCGGACAGGCTCGGGTCCCGGGGAGCTGTTTTTT. Translation: CASSPRTGSGPGELFF. This sequence joins TRBV11-3 and TRBJ2-2; 7 positions agree with TRBD1. With 5 bases clipped from V and 6 bases from J, the junction kept 12 bases outside the gene matches. Germline CDR1 and CDR2: SGHNT and YENEEA. The CDR3 extends over 16 amino acids.

This clonotype was detected only a few times. The chain couples TRBV7-9 to TRBJ2-7, with TRBD1 as a possible D gene (5 bases). V dropped 5 bases and J dropped 2 bases, with 10 bases sitting between them. The CDR3 sequence is 13 residues long. Germline V gives CDR1 SEHNR, CDR2 FQNEAQ (reference sequence). The CDR3 sequence: CASSARQPYEQYF. The CDR3 nucleotides read TGTGCCAGCAGCGCAAGACAGCCCTACGAGCAGTACTTC.

In regard to this clonotype: A much larger clone lies one base from this, so it may be a read error. CDR3 amino acids: CASSLARLAGGNEQFF. The CDR3 bases are TGTGCCAGCAGCTTAGCGAGACTAGCGGGGGGTAATGAGCAGTTCTTC. The chain employs TRBV7-4 and TRBJ2-1, with 13 bases matching TRBD2. Germline CDR1 and CDR2: SGHVT and SQSDAQ. V was clipped by 0 bases and J by 7 bases; unmatched bases: 3. The CDR3 runs 16 residues.

This CDR3 is CSARDRTSGKSSYNEQFF. CDR3 DNA: TGCAGTGCTAGAGATAGGACTAGCGGGAAGAGCTCCTACAATGAGCAGTTCTTC. V and J are TRBV20-1 and TRBJ2-1, with 12 bases lining up with TRBD2. The CDR3 has 18 residues. Germline CDR1 reads DFQATT; CDR2 reads SNEGSKA (reference sequence). The junction had 6 bases not matched to a gene; V was cut back by 0 bases and J by 0 bases.

The rearrangement uses TRBV12-3 or TRBV12-4 and TRBJ1-3, with no clear D. CDR3 length: 13 residues. V was pared by 7 bases and J by 4 bases, with 11 bases between. CDR3 DNA sequence: TGTGCCAGCACCCACGCCTGGGGAAACACCATATATTTT. Its protein is CASTHAWGNTIYF.

This CDR3 reads CATSDLKGTEAFF. The CDR3 coding sequence is TGTGCCACCAGTGATTTGAAGGGCACTGAAGCTTTCTTT. The rearrangement links TRBV24-1 to TRBJ1-1; D is ambiguous. Trimming shortened V by 0 bases and J by 4 bases, and 5 bases separated the two germline ends. CDR3 size: 13 residues. CDR1 and CDR2 (germline): KGHDR, SFDVKD.

This clonotype turned up a few times. This sequence joins TRBV6-2 or TRBV6-3 and TRBJ2-1; possible D gene TRBD2, 5 bases. The CDR3 runs to 16 residues. Trimming pared 8 bases from V and 4 bases from J, leaving 21 bases between. Per the germline V gene, CDR1 is MNHEY and CDR2 is SVGEGT. The DNA of the CDR3 is TGTGCCAGCCACTTCGTTCCGGGAAGAGAGTACAATGAGCAGTTCTTC. It specifies CASHFVPGREYNEQFF.

The rearrangement joins TRBV12-3 or TRBV12-4 to TRBJ2-7, with 8 bases that match TRBD1. Trimming removed 3 bases from V and 3 bases from J; junction bases left unmatched: 4. This CDR3 comprises 14 residues. The CDR3 region has the DNA TGTGCCAGCAGTTTGACAGGGGTTGACTACGAGCAGTACTTC. Amino acid sequence: CASSLTGVDYEQYF.

V and J are TRBV27 and TRBJ1-5; 11 nucleotides line up with TRBD1. The CDR3 has 14 residues. Germline V gene lookup returns CDR1 MNHEY and CDR2 SMNVEV (reference sequence). V was pared by 6 bases and J by 8 bases, with 6 bases of the junction left unmatched. The CDR3 is CASSGTGGFKPQHF. In DNA, the CDR3 is TGTGCCAGCAGCGGGACAGGGGGATTCAAGCCCCAGCATTTT.

The rearrangement joins TRBV6-2 or TRBV6-3 to TRBJ2-7; D might be TRBD1 or TRBD2, each matching 5 bases. Germline assignment: CDR1 MNHEY and CDR2 SVGEGT. The CDR3 contains 13 residues. The germline V and J ends were trimmed by 8 bases and 3 bases, with 14 bases remaining between them. The CDR3 sequence: CASSVGRFYEQYV. The CDR3 coding sequence is TGTGCCAGCTCGGTGGGACGTTTCTACGAGCAGTACGTC.

The chain is built from TRBV6-6 and TRBJ2-1; 12 bases align to TRBD2. Looked up from germline, CDR1 is MNHNY and CDR2 is SVGAGI (reference sequence). The V segment lost 7 bases and the J segment 7 bases; nucleotides outside the gene matches: 8. The CDR3 runs to 15 residues. CDR3 residues: CASNPSGGAWNEQFF. The CDR3 DNA sequence: TGTGCCAGCAACCCTAGCGGGGGGGCCTGGAATGAGCAGTTCTTC.

The rearrangement links TRBV2 to TRBJ2-1; D not certain. The CDR3 spans 14 residues. Trimming took 4 bases from V and 8 from J, leaving 15 bases between them. The V gene's germline CDR1 is SNHLY and CDR2 FYNNEI. The DNA of the CDR3 is TGTGCCAGCAGTGGGGATAGGCCGCCCGATGAGCAGTTCTTC. Amino acid sequence: CASSGDRPPDEQFF.

The gene calls are TRBV4-1 and TRBJ2-1; 8 nucleotides match TRBD2. Germline V gene lookup returns CDR1 MGHRA and CDR2 YSYEKL. CDR3 length: 13 amino acids. J lost 8 bases, V lost 5 bases, and 5 bases had no gene match. The CDR3 sequence is CASSNGGDHEQFF. CDR3 nucleotides: TGCGCCAGCAGCAACGGGGGGGACCATGAGCAGTTCTTC.

This rearrangement joins TRBV5-1 to TRBJ2-7, with D possibly matching TRBD2 (6 bases). This CDR3 contains 16 residues. Trimming stripped 4 bases from V and 4 bases from J, with 21 bases between. Looked up from germline, CDR1 is SGHRS and CDR2 is YFSETQ. CDR3 bases: TGCGCCAGCAGCCTGGAGGGGCAGGGTAGCCTTTACGAGCAGTACTTC. This translates into CASSLEGQGSLYEQYF.

This clonotype has more than one count but fewer than ten. This chain connects TRBV5-5 to TRBJ1-1; perhaps TRBD1 as D (5 bases). CDR1 and CDR2 from the germline V gene are SGHKS and YYEKEE (reference sequence). V lost 4 bases and J 6 bases, leaving 16 bases between the germline ends. This CDR3 contains 14 residues. The CDR3 DNA is TGTGCCAGCAGCCCACGGCAGGGCCATTCTGAAGCTTTCTTT. Translating gives CASSPRQGHSEAFF.

The chain joins TRBV6-4 to TRBJ2-3; D may be TRBD1 (5 bases). The CDR3 spans 14 residues. Germline V gene data show CDR1 as MRHNA and CDR2 as SNTAGT. V lost 6 bases and J 4 bases, leaving 14 bases between the germline ends. The CDR3 is CASSSGNWADTQYF. The CDR3 nucleotides read TGTGCCAGCAGCTCAGGGAATTGGGCAGATACGCAGTATTTT.